This T cell receptor beta chain was sequenced during a study of T cell repertoires in cytomegalovirus infection. Overall study context: Indications of both CMV infection and matching HLA type were provided by public TCR beta signatures. Notes on the study in general: Dominating the ex vivo response were TCR beta clonotypes that were CMV-specific and HLA-C-restricted.

In this sample, this clonotype turned up many times. Its target is not known. Germline V CDR1 and CDR2: MNHNS, SASEGT. V dropped 6 bases and J dropped 2 bases, with 17 bases sitting between them. The CDR3 length is 15 residues. TCRdb passed the reads through MiXCR, listing each CDR3 protein once. The repertoire consists of around 440,000 distinct CDR3 sequences, with about 11% occurring once and the leading ten covering roughly a tenth. This receptor was obtained from a human donor in good health (CMV status not recorded). Some clones in this sample may be carry-over from other donors' samples. The chain uses TRBV6-1 and TRBJ2-7; weak D call: TRBD1 (7 bases). The specimen was PBMCs. DNA of the CDR3: TGTGCCAGCAGCTTGACTAGGACAGGAGCCTACGAGCAGTACTTC. It is translated as CASSLTRTGAYEQYF.